The following is a T cell receptor (beta chain) sequence with its context. The data originate from a study of blood T cell repertoires in COVID-19. As for the study in general: Samples taken during acute and convalescent COVID-19 were collected in the United States, Italy and Spain. PBMCs, B-cell-depleted T cells, or T cells provided the cDNA or gDNA that made up the material.

Original processing notes: Amplification of reference gene primers provided the estimated nucleated cell counts. This table comes from immunoSEQ multiplex PCR, and its TCRdb copy is limited to in-frame clones, with some not included. The DNA gave D and trimming, while V, J and clone size come from that table. Seen here are fewer than 100,000 clones, approximately 82% observed once, and the top ten hold around 20%. Trimming cost V 0 bases and J 9 bases; bases outside gene matches: 5. There are 15 residues in the CDR3. Per the germline V gene, CDR1 is MNHNS and CDR2 is SASEGT. The clonotype was recovered from a woman in her forties or fifties with acute or convalescent COVID-19. J is TRBJ1-6 and V is TRBV6-1, with 7 bases that match TRBD1. The sequencing sample was made of peripheral blood. The CDR3 spells CASSEADRISSPLHF. CDR3 sequence (DNA): TGTGCCAGCAGTGAAGCGGACAGGATTAGTTCACCCCTCCACTTT.